Detailed here is one T cell receptor (beta chain). It has no known antigen specificity. Base-call qualities are not available, and no considerably larger clone is one nucleotide away. The QIAamp DNA FFPE kit was used to extract genomic DNA from formalin-fixed paraffin-embedded autopsy tissue. The immunoSEQ bias-controlled multiplex PCR was used to amplify TCRbeta CDR3 regions, which were then sequenced at high throughput. In the paper's pipeline: The immunoSEQ vendor pipeline collapsed and filtered CDR3 sequences to measure the abundance and frequency of each unique TCRbeta CDR3. Dominant CDR3 amino acid sequences were clustered with SARS-CoV-2-specific ImmuneCODE TCRbeta sequences by CD-HIT at a 90% global sequence identity threshold. Clones with frequencies of 0.1 to 1 were classed as hyperexpanded, and 0.01 to 0.1 as large. CDR3 amino acid sequences and V and J gene assignments of dominant clones were confirmed with MiXCR. The R stringdist package was used to calculate Levenshtein distances between the patient clonotypes and the ImmuneCODE hits. TCRdb took this table from immuneACCESS and kept in-frame rearrangements with V and J called. Such tables lack part of the clones; where checked against another copy, unresolved V genes explain under half of the gap, and the rest is unexplained. The V and J calls and the clone size are those of that table, but D and trimming were determined from the DNA. This sample has about 15,000 clones in its table, and over 70% of those were observed once. The ten biggest clones cover roughly two thirds of the sample.

This sample is drawn from a study of T cell repertoires in MIS-A myocarditis (dated 2022 in TCRdb). This TCR was recovered from a man between 18 and 29 years old with fulminant myocarditis from multisystem inflammatory syndrome in adults (MIS-A) after COVID-19. Specimen: left ventricle heart tissue obtained at autopsy. The sample's cell subset or site, from its label and the paper: cardiac tissue sample (left or right ventricle, interventricular septum, or pericardium).

The DNA is TGCGCCAGCAGACTCGGCTCGGCTAACTATGGCTACACCTTC. Translated, it gives CASRLGSANYGYTF. The chain is encoded by TRBV5-1 joined to TRBJ1-2, with the D gene not confidently named. V drops 5 bases and J drops 0 bases, leaving 11 bases in between. In the germline V gene, CDR1 corresponds to SGHRS and CDR2 to YFSETQ. The CDR3 starts with the cysteine, ends with the phenylalanine, and has 14 residues. Just the 42-base CDR3 DNA is kept, in frame starting at base 1.